The 22 T cell receptor beta chains given below trace back to one sample, sequenced in a study of cytomegalovirus exposure and HLA in healthy donors. Primers: 60 Vbeta forward and 13 Jbeta reverse. Method: immunoSEQ multiplex PCR; TCRdb's copy keeps in-frame clones and lacks some. This table holds about 160,000 clones, roughly 80% found once. The sequencing input was PBMCs. Receptors originate from a woman aged 30 to 39 in good health and CMV-seronegative.

This clone has a handful of counts. The rearrangement uses TRBV7-8 and TRBJ1-2; 11 bases agree with TRBD1. The germline V gene has CDR1 SGHVS and CDR2 FQNEAQ. The CDR3 loop spans 17 amino acids. The junction had 16 bases not matched to a gene; V was cut back by 5 bases and J by 8 bases. For the CDR3, the DNA is TGTGCCAGCAGCGCACGGGTCCCGGGACAGGGGGAGGAGGGCTACACCTTC. Translating gives CASSARVPGQGEEGYTF.

The gene calls are TRBV14 and TRBJ1-3; perhaps TRBD1 as D (6 bases). Between the trimmed V and J ends, which lost 0 bases and 2 bases, there was a span of 14 bases. Germline values: CDR1 SGHDN, CDR2 FVKESK. This CDR3 is 17 amino acids long. CDR3 sequence: CASSQEMGNRAGNTIYF. The CDR3 DNA follows: TGTGCCAGCAGCCAAGAAATGGGGAACAGGGCTGGAAACACCATATATTTT.

This chain links TRBV6-1 with TRBJ1-5; D unresolved. V lost 2 bases and J 11 bases, leaving 16 bases between the germline ends. The CDR3 loop spans 14 amino acids. CDR1 and CDR2 (germline): MNHNS, SASEGT. This CDR3 is CASSEMAPIRTQHF. As DNA, the CDR3 is TGTGCCAGCAGTGAAATGGCACCCATCAGGACCCAGCATTTT.

This clone was recorded once. CDR3: CASSRRILGAAGNTIYF. CDR3 in DNA: TGTGCCAGCAGCCGTCGGATTTTGGGGGCGGCTGGAAACACCATATATTTT. The chain is built from TRBV7-6 and TRBJ1-3, with D tentatively TRBD1 (6 bases). Germline-derived CDR1 and CDR2 are SGHVS and FNYEAQ. This CDR3 has 17 residues. The V and J ends lost 5 bases and 2 bases respectively, with 19 bases between them.

The genes are TRBV4-1 and TRBJ2-3; 10 bases fit TRBD1. The CDR3 length is 17 residues. Germline assignment: CDR1 MGHRA and CDR2 YSYEKL. J was trimmed by 3 bases and V by 0 bases; bases with no gene match: 6. The CDR3 here is CASSQDLGQGGTDTQYF. Here the CDR3 DNA reads TGCGCCAGCAGCCAAGATCTCGGACAGGGGGGGACAGATACGCAGTATTTT.

The rearrangement joins TRBV5-5 to TRBJ2-7; D unresolved. Trimming left V 2 bases short and J 2 bases short, with 5 bases between. Germline CDR1 reads SGHKS; CDR2 reads YYEKEE (reference sequence). CDR3 length equals 12 residues. The CDR3 DNA follows: TGTGCCAGCAGCTTCTCCGCCTACGAGCAGTACTTC. It translates to CASSFSAYEQYF. Full variable domain (outside the CDR3, taken from reference TRBV5-5 and TRBJ2-7): DAGVTQSPTHLIKTRGQQVTLRCSPISGHKSVSWYQQVLGQGPQFIFQYYEKEERGRGNFPDRFSARQFPNYSSELNVNALLLGDSALYLCASSFSAYEQYFGPGTRLTVT.

This sequence joins TRBV7-2 and TRBJ1-6, with 8 positions matching TRBD1. The CDR3 length is 17 residues. Germline assignment: CDR1 SGHTA and CDR2 FQGNSA. J lost 9 bases, V lost 2 bases, and 12 bases had no gene match. Written as DNA, the CDR3 is TGTGCCAGCAGCTTAAGGGCAGGGGGCAATAGAGGTTCACCCCTCCACTTT. It yields the protein CASSLRAGGNRGSPLHF.

The chain recombines TRBV6-4 with TRBJ1-5; D remains unclear. The CDR3 has 21 amino acids. The V end lost 0 bases, the J end lost 6 bases, and 30 bases lay between the germline ends. Germline lookup yields CDR1 MRHNA and CDR2 SNTAGT. The CDR3 region has the DNA TGTGCCAGCAGTGACTCTTGGAGGTGGGTGCAAGGCCCCCCGGGTTCTCAGCCCCAGCATTTT. Protein sequence: CASSDSWRWVQGPPGSQPQHF.

CDR3 sequence (DNA): TGTGCCAGCAGCCAAGTCAGGGGGAACACTGAAGCTTTCTTT. Residues: CASSQVRGNTEAFF. The rearrangement uses TRBV4-2 and TRBJ1-1, with D perhaps TRBD1 (6 bases). In germline, CDR1 is LGHNA, CDR2 YNFKEQ. Trimming shortened V by 1 base and J by 1 base, and 7 bases separated the two germline ends. CDR3 length equals 14 residues.

This sequence joins TRBV4-1 and TRBJ2-7; D unclear. Trimming stripped 2 bases from V and 2 bases from J, with 13 bases between. This CDR3 has 15 amino acids. CDR1 is MGHRA and CDR2 is YSYEKL in the germline V gene. Here the CDR3 DNA reads TGCGCCAGCAGCCAAACAATTTATGATACCTACGAGCAGTACTTC. This codes for CASSQTIYDTYEQYF.

The genes are TRBV4-1 and TRBJ2-7; maybe TRBD2 (5 bases). The CDR3 covers 13 residues. The V gene's germline CDR1 is MGHRA and CDR2 YSYEKL. V lost 3 bases and J 2 bases, leaving 8 bases between the germline ends. This CDR3 is CASSHMRAYEQYF. The CDR3 DNA reads TGCGCCAGCAGCCACATGCGGGCCTACGAGCAGTACTTC.

This clone was seen only a few times. This sequence joins TRBV29-1 and TRBJ2-3; TRBD1 aligns across 7 bases. Per germline, CDR1 SQVTM and CDR2 ANQGSEA. The V segment lost 7 bases and the J segment 0 bases; nucleotides outside the gene matches: 4. This CDR3 is 13 amino acids long. CDR3 region: CSAGTDSTDTQYF. The CDR3 region has the DNA TGCAGCGCCGGGACAGACAGCACAGATACGCAGTATTTT.

This chain links TRBV30 with TRBJ1-6, with 7 bases that match TRBD1. The ends lost 2 bases at V and 7 bases at J; junction bases unmatched: 5. This CDR3 spans 14 amino acids. Germline CDR1 GTSNPN, CDR2 SVGIG (reference sequence). CDR3 DNA sequence: TGTGCCTGGAGTCGACAGGGTAGGAATTCACCCCTCCACTTT. Translation: CAWSRQGRNSPLHF.

CDR3 coding DNA: TGTGCCAGCGGCCCGGGGGGGGCAGAGGGTGTCACCGGGGAGCTGTTTTTT. Translation: CASGPGGAEGVTGELFF. The gene calls are TRBV5-4 and TRBJ2-2, with TRBD2 matching over 8 bases. This CDR3 has 17 residues. Germline V gives CDR1 SGHNT, CDR2 YYREEE (reference sequence). J lost 4 bases, V lost 7 bases, and 15 bases had no gene match.

The V call is TRBV5-1, the J call TRBJ2-5, with TRBD2 as a possible D gene (5 bases). The CDR3 is 12 amino acids. CDR1 is SGHRS and CDR2 is YFSETQ in the germline V gene. The V end was cut by 5 bases, the J end by 5 bases, with 10 bases between. As DNA, the CDR3 is TGCGCCAGCAGTGGGGAGTCGGAGACCCAGTACTTC. The encoded protein is CASSGESETQYF. Full variable domain (missing parts from reference TRBV5-1 and TRBJ2-5): KAGVTQTPRYLIKTRGQQVTLSCSPISGHRSVSWYQQTPGQGLQFLFEYFSETQRNKGNFPGRFSGRQFSNSRSEMNVSTLELGDSALYLCASSGESETQYFGPGTRLLVL.

J is TRBJ1-2 and V is TRBV7-2; D is unresolved. The CDR3 is 12 amino acids. The germline V gene encodes CDR1 SGHTA and CDR2 FQGNSA. V gave up 1 base and J gave up 8 bases, with 8 bases separating them. This CDR3 is CASSLGQRGYTF. DNA for the CDR3: TGTGCCAGCAGCTTAGGGCAGCGGGGCTACACCTTC. Based on the CDR3 plus reference TRBV7-2 and TRBJ1-2, the full variable domain is GAGVSQSPSNKVTEKGKDVELRCDPISGHTALYWYRQSLGQGLEFLIYFQGNSAPDKSGLPSDRFSAERTGGSVSTLTIQRTQQEDSAVYLCASSLGQRGYTFGSGTRLTVV.

This chain's CDR3 is CASSPQGGTEAFF. In DNA, the CDR3 is TGCGCCAGCAGCCCCCAGGGGGGCACTGAAGCTTTCTTT. The rearrangement joins TRBV4-1 to TRBJ1-1; 7 bases agree with TRBD1. The ends lost 4 bases at V and 4 bases at J; junction bases unmatched: 3. The germline V gene has CDR1 MGHRA and CDR2 YSYEKL. CDR3 length: 13 amino acids.

CDR3 in amino acids: CASSLARSGGTNTQYF. The CDR3 DNA sequence: TGTGCCAGCAGCTTGGCCCGAAGCGGGGGGACGAATACGCAGTATTTT. This chain uses TRBV5-4 with TRBJ2-3, with TRBD2 matching over 9 bases. Germline V gives CDR1 SGHNT, CDR2 YYREEE (reference sequence). The CDR3 is 16 residues long. Unmatched junction bases numbered 9, after V lost 0 bases and J lost 7 bases.

The chain couples TRBV19 to TRBJ1-1, with 7 bases aligning to TRBD1. Trimming cost V 5 bases and J 9 bases; bases outside gene matches: 6. The germline V gene has CDR1 LNHDA and CDR2 SQIVND (reference sequence). The CDR3 covers 12 residues. CDR3 nucleotides: TGTGCCAGTAGTTACGACAGGGTACAAGCTTTCTTT. As protein: CASSYDRVQAFF.

The genes are TRBV27 and TRBJ2-2; unclear D gene. The length of the CDR3 is 13 residues. Germline V lookup: CDR1 MNHEY, CDR2 SMNVEV (reference sequence). V was shortened by 3 bases and J by 3 bases, with 5 bases between the two germline ends. The CDR3 region is CASSFVDTGELFF. The CDR3 region has the DNA TGTGCCAGCAGTTTTGTAGACACCGGGGAGCTGTTTTTT.

The chain joins TRBV5-6 to TRBJ2-4, with D perhaps TRBD1 (6 bases). CDR1 and CDR2 (germline): SGHDT, YYEEEE. This CDR3 has 18 amino acids. Trimming left V 6 bases short and J 2 bases short, with 24 bases between. CDR3 DNA: TGTGCCAGCACCCTATGGTCCGCCAGGGGCGCATCCAAAAACATTCAGTACTTC. Amino acids: CASTLWSARGASKNIQYF.

The rearrangement uses TRBV30 and TRBJ1-2, with TRBD1 matching over 9 bases. Germline CDR1 reads GTSNPN; CDR2 reads SVGIG (reference sequence). This CDR3 contains 15 residues. Unmatched junction bases numbered 10, after V lost 3 bases and J lost 5 bases. The CDR3 bases are TGTGCCTGGAGCAAAACAGGGGGCGCAGGATATGGCTACACCTTC. Its translation: CAWSKTGGAGYGYTF.